This entry features one T cell receptor (beta chain) sequence. CDR3 length: 12 residues. V shed 8 bases and J shed 7 bases, with 15 bases lying between them. Germline CDR1 is MNHEY and CDR2 is SVGAGI. These data are taken from a study of type 1 and type 2 diabetes patients. The PCR template was genomic DNA. A primer set of 30 forward and 13 reverse primers amplified the CDR3. TCRdb fed the multiplex PCR reads into MiXCR, producing one record per CDR3 protein. The sample lists fewer than 300,000 distinct CDR3 sequences, around 47% seen once, with roughly an eighth in the top ten. This chain joins TRBV6-5 and TRBJ2-7, with D maybe TRBD2 (5 bases). The origin of this receptor is a man in his late teens or twenties with type 2 diabetes. The sample was peripheral blood mononuclear cells (PBMCs). Here the CDR3 reads CASYHTSGEQYF. The CDR3 nucleotides are TGTGCCAGCTATCACACCTCGGGGGAGCAGTACTTC.